The 32 T cell receptor beta chains given below trace back to one sample, sequenced in a study of blood T cells in healthy people across ages. A second PCR, run for roughly 7 to 12 cycles, used a sample-barcoded 5' primer plus a J-beta primer mix. Using its own MiXCR run on the 5' RACE reads, TCRdb lists one record per CDR3 protein. The table shows approximately 820,000 distinct CDR3 sequences, with roughly 44% occurring only once. Specimen: blood. These receptors all come from a man aged 55 to 70 in good health.

This clonotype was observed many times. The rearrangement links TRBV12-3 or TRBV12-4 to TRBJ2-4, with D possibly being TRBD2 (5 bases). V lost 3 bases and J lost 12, with 12 bases in between. This CDR3 spans 12 amino acids. The CDR3 region has the DNA TGTGCCAGCAGTTTCGAGGGTACAAGTCAGTACTTC. Protein: CASSFEGTSQYF.

This clonotype was picked up a small number of times. The V call is TRBV20-1, the J call TRBJ2-6; the D gene could be TRBD1 or TRBD2 (7 bases each). Germline V CDR1 and CDR2: DFQATT, SNEGSKA (reference sequence). The CDR3 spans 20 residues. V gave up 2 bases and J gave up 0 bases, with 23 bases separating them. The CDR3 loop is CSARRPWGGTDNSGANVLTF. CDR3 DNA: TGCAGTGCTAGACGCCCATGGGGAGGGACAGACAACTCTGGGGCCAACGTCCTGACTTTC.

This chain connects TRBV27 to TRBJ1-4; a possible D gene is TRBD1 (5 bases). Trimming pared 5 bases from V and 1 base from J, leaving 8 bases between. This CDR3 is built from 14 residues. Germline-derived CDR1 and CDR2 are MNHEY and SMNVEV (reference sequence). Here the CDR3 reads CASSDGGTNEKLFF. As DNA, the CDR3 is TGTGCCAGCAGTGACGGGGGAACTAATGAAAAACTGTTTTTT.

In this sample, this clonotype turned up many times. V gene TRBV7-9 combines with J gene TRBJ2-5, with D uncertain. Trimming shortened V by 0 bases and J by 1 base, and 6 bases separated the two germline ends. CDR1 is SEHNR, CDR2 FQNEAQ, per germline (reference sequence). The CDR3 has 14 amino acids. The CDR3, as DNA: TGTGCCAGCAGCTTAGCGCACAGCCAAGAGACCCAGTACTTC. Its protein product is CASSLAHSQETQYF.

This clonotype was detected a few times. J is TRBJ1-6 and V is TRBV6-5; 7 positions agree with TRBD1. V was clipped by 4 bases and J by 5 bases; unmatched bases: 11. CDR1 is MNHEY, CDR2 SVGAGI, per germline. The CDR3 totals 17 residues. This chain's CDR3 is CASSSGGGVGNNSPLHF. The DNA of the CDR3 is TGTGCCAGCAGTTCGGGAGGGGGCGTCGGAAATAATTCACCCCTCCACTTT.

In DNA, the CDR3 is TGTGCCAGCAGCTTTTTGAAGGGTGAGCAGTTCTTC. It translates to CASSFLKGEQFF. The gene calls are TRBV7-9 and TRBJ2-7; no clear D. With the DNA end fitting TRBJ2-1 better, the J assignment may be wrong. Germline V lookup: CDR1 SEHNR, CDR2 FQNEAQ (reference sequence). This CDR3 has 12 residues.

The chain recombines TRBV4-3 with TRBJ2-1; 10 bases match TRBD2. This CDR3 comprises 17 residues. Germline loops: CDR1 LGHNA, CDR2 YSLEER. V shed 0 bases and J 3 bases; nucleotides not matched to a gene: 5. CDR3 residues: CASSQDERGGIYNEQFF. The CDR3 coding sequence is TGCGCCAGCAGCCAAGACGAGCGGGGGGGTATCTACAATGAGCAGTTCTTC.

The sample holds a few counts of this clonotype. The chain links TRBV12-3 or TRBV12-4 to TRBJ2-7, with TRBD1 identical over 7 bases. The CDR3 length is 13 residues. The V and J ends lost 8 bases and 4 bases, in that order; junction bases with no gene match: 8. The CDR3 DNA follows: TGTGCCAGCGGGGTGGGACAGCAATACGAGCAGTACTTC. This codes for CASGVGQQYEQYF.

V gene TRBV9 combines with J gene TRBJ2-1; D perhaps matches TRBD2 (7 bases). V was pared by 5 bases and J by 4 bases, with 16 bases between. The CDR3 has 15 amino acids. Germline V gene sequence: CDR1 SGDLS, CDR2 YYNGEE. CDR3 nucleotides: TGTGCCAGCAGAGCCTGGGGGGGCCATTACAATGAGCAGTTCTTC. It specifies CASRAWGGHYNEQFF.

This clonotype has just a few counts. The chain links TRBV7-2 to TRBJ2-7; 8 bases match TRBD1. V lost 5 bases and J lost 4; bases outside the gene matches: 10. CDR1 and CDR2 from the germline V gene are SGHTA and FQGNSA. This CDR3 is built from 15 residues. CDR3 coding DNA: TGTGCCAGCAGCCTACGGACAGGGAGCAAGTACGAGCAGTACTTC. It yields the protein CASSLRTGSKYEQYF.

As to this clonotype: Relative to the germline gene, one junction end is altered; a read error may explain this. The rearrangement links TRBV20-1 to TRBJ2-3, with 9 bases that match TRBD1. CDR1 and CDR2 from the germline V gene are DFQATT and SNEGSKA (reference sequence). This CDR3 region has 13 residues. The CDR3: CSAWTGEEDMQYF. DNA for the CDR3: TGCAGTGCTTGGACAGGGGAGGAAGATATGCAGTATTTT.

The chain joins TRBV4-1 to TRBJ1-5; D gene unclear. CDR1 is MGHRA, CDR2 YSYEKL, per germline. Trimming stripped 1 base from V and 3 bases from J, with 10 bases between. The CDR3 contains 15 residues. CDR3 bases: TGCGCCAGCAGCCAAGTCTGGACGGACAATCAGCCCCAGCATTTT. This translates into CASSQVWTDNQPQHF.

CDR3 sequence reads: CASRSGGRFYNEQYF. The CDR3 DNA follows: TGTGCCAGTCGAAGCGGGGGGCGGTTCTACAATGAGCAGTACTTC. This rearrangement joins TRBV19 to TRBJ2-1; 9 bases agree with TRBD2. The DNA end lines up better with TRBJ2-7; the J call may be wrong. The germline CDR1 and CDR2 sequences are LNHDA and SQIVND (reference sequence). This CDR3 spans 15 amino acids.

The CDR3 region has the DNA TGTGCCAGCAGCTTGGTCTATTCGGACAGCGGAATTAGCAATCAGCCCCAGCATTTT. This encodes CASSLVYSDSGISNQPQHF. J is TRBJ1-5 and V is TRBV5-5, with D maybe TRBD1 (6 bases). The ends were cut back, 0 bases at V and 0 bases at J, with 19 bases in the middle. The CDR3 contains 19 residues. Germline V gene sequence: CDR1 SGHKS, CDR2 YYEKEE (reference sequence).

This clonotype was seen a single time. A much larger clone lies one base from this, so it may be a read error. This chain uses TRBV30 with TRBJ2-7; D ambiguous. CDR3 length equals 14 residues. With 0 bases removed from V and 7 bases from J, the gap between germline ends came to 16 bases. Germline values: CDR1 GTSNPN, CDR2 SVGIG (reference sequence). CDR3 residues: CAWSVERRTNEQYF. The CDR3, as DNA: TGTGCCTGGAGTGTAGAGAGGCGTACAAATGAGCAGTACTTC.

The rearrangement uses TRBV10-3 and TRBJ2-7; 7 bases agree with TRBD1. Per the germline V gene, CDR1 is ENHRY and CDR2 is SYGVKD. The CDR3 is 15 amino acids. V dropped 11 bases and J dropped 1; count of bases not matched to a gene: 14. The CDR3 is CAAGTVEFPSYEQYF. The CDR3 DNA is TGTGCCGCAGGGACAGTCGAATTCCCTTCCTACGAGCAGTACTTC.

This clonotype has just a few counts. This chain links TRBV20-1 with TRBJ2-3, with 8 bases lining up with TRBD1. Germline CDR1 reads DFQATT; CDR2 reads SNEGSKA (reference sequence). This CDR3 contains 13 residues. V lost 7 bases and J lost 3; bases outside the gene matches: 6. CDR3 protein: CSVQDRATDTQYF. The CDR3 DNA reads TGCAGTGTCCAGGACAGGGCGACAGATACGCAGTATTTT.

This chain links TRBV29-1 with TRBJ2-1; 8 positions agree with TRBD2. Trimming at V came to 6 bases and at J to 7 bases, leaving 14 bases not matched to a gene. The CDR3 length is 15 residues. CDR1 and CDR2 (germline): SQVTM, ANQGSEA. This CDR3 is CSVLKGGGITNEQFF. CDR3 DNA sequence: TGCAGCGTCTTAAAGGGCGGGGGGATCACGAATGAGCAGTTCTTC.

This clonotype has at least ten counts. The rearrangement joins TRBV12-3 or TRBV12-4 to TRBJ2-2, with 8 positions matching TRBD1. V lost 6 bases to trimming and J lost 1 base; unmatched junction nucleotides: 4. The CDR3 runs to 15 residues. CDR3 protein: CASRPGTGNTGELFF. CDR3 nucleotides: TGTGCCAGCAGACCCGGGACAGGGAACACCGGGGAGCTGTTTTTT.

To note about this clonotype: An end of the junction differs from the germline gene, which may be a read error. The gene calls are TRBV7-2 and TRBJ2-7; no clear D. Germline CDR1 SGHTA, CDR2 FQGNSA. This CDR3 comprises 14 residues. CDR3 DNA sequence: TGTGCCAGCAGCCCCGCCGTCCCGTCCTCCGAGCAGTACTTC. Residues: CASSPAVPSSEQYF.

The chain has TRBV5-6 and TRBJ1-5, with D possibly matching TRBD1 (5 bases). V lost 2 bases and J 1 base, leaving 10 bases between the germline ends. Germline CDR1 SGHDT, CDR2 YYEEEE. The CDR3 runs to 15 residues. CDR3 in amino acids: CASSLFRGSNQPQHF. DNA of the CDR3: TGTGCCAGCAGCTTATTCCGGGGGAGCAATCAGCCCCAGCATTTT.

The V call is TRBV28, the J call TRBJ1-5; no clear D gene. The CDR3 is made up of 12 amino acids. Germline lookup yields CDR1 MDHEN and CDR2 SYDVKM. Trimming removed 3 bases from V and 6 bases from J, with 6 bases in between. The CDR3, as DNA: TGTGCCAGCAGTTTGCTAACTCAGCCCCAGCATTTT. Its protein product is CASSLLTQPQHF.

This sequence joins TRBV30 and TRBJ2-5, with D perhaps TRBD1 or TRBD2 (5 bases each). CDR1 GTSNPN and CDR2 SVGIG come from the germline V gene (reference sequence). This CDR3 is built from 12 residues. The V end lost 8 bases, the J end lost 1 base, and 11 bases lay between the germline ends. The CDR3 loop is CAGTGTQETQYF. The CDR3 DNA sequence: TGTGCCGGAACCGGGACCCAAGAGACCCAGTACTTC.

This clonotype has at least ten counts. V is TRBV29-1 and J is TRBJ2-2; D is ambiguous. The germline V gene has CDR1 SQVTM and CDR2 ANQGSEA. The CDR3 sequence is 11 residues long. Trimming took 3 bases from V and 5 from J, leaving 4 bases between them. The CDR3 here is CSVDITGELFF. DNA for the CDR3: TGCAGCGTTGATATTACCGGGGAGCTGTTTTTT.

This chain connects TRBV2 to TRBJ2-3; no clear D gene. The CDR3 is 15 residues long. Trimming removed 1 base at V and 2 bases at J, with 10 bases between. Germline CDR1 SNHLY, CDR2 FYNNEI. The CDR3 sequence: CASSEVSFSTDTQYF. The DNA of the CDR3 is TGTGCCAGCAGTGAAGTCTCGTTCTCCACAGATACGCAGTATTTT.

A few counts support this clonotype. J is TRBJ2-1 and V is TRBV5-6, with D uncertain. V shed 0 bases and J shed 2 bases, with 12 bases lying between them. The germline V gene has CDR1 SGHDT and CDR2 YYEEEE. This CDR3 is built from 16 residues. DNA of the CDR3: TGTGCCAGCAGCTTGGCCCCGACATACACCTACAATGAGCAGTTCTTC. It encodes CASSLAPTYTYNEQFF.

This chain joins TRBV5-1 and TRBJ2-5; 11 bases fit TRBD2. Germline V gene sequence: CDR1 SGHRS, CDR2 YFSETQ. This CDR3 contains 16 residues. V was pared by 0 bases and J by 5 bases, with 6 bases of the junction left unmatched. The CDR3 sequence: CASSLVGLAAIETQYF. The CDR3, as DNA: TGCGCCAGCAGCTTGGTGGGACTAGCGGCGATCGAGACCCAGTACTTC.

This clonotype was counted many times. A read error may be the cause here, since a much bigger clone is one base away. This chain uses TRBV20-1 with TRBJ2-1, with a tentative D call TRBD1 (5 bases). The end of the DNA fits TRBJ2-7 better, so the J call may be wrong. The CDR3 sequence is 16 residues long. CDR1 DFQATT and CDR2 SNEGSKA come from the germline V gene (reference sequence). CDR3 DNA sequence: TGCAGTGCTAGAGATGTAGGAAGGGGCTCCTACAATGAGCAGTACTTC. It yields the protein CSARDVGRGSYNEQYF.

This clonotype was observed a few times. The CDR3 sequence: CSARDPSGGTDTQYF. The CDR3 coding sequence is TGCAGTGCTAGAGATCCTAGCGGGGGCACAGATACGCAGTATTTT. This chain joins TRBV20-1 and TRBJ2-3, with 9 bases fitting TRBD2. Unmatched junction bases numbered 2, after V lost 0 bases and J lost 1 base. CDR3 length: 15 amino acids. CDR1 DFQATT and CDR2 SNEGSKA come from the germline V gene (reference sequence).

The rearrangement joins TRBV6-5 to TRBJ2-5, with D possibly being TRBD2 (5 bases). The CDR3 is 12 residues long. Trimming stripped 9 bases from V and 6 bases from J, with 14 bases between. Germline lookup yields CDR1 MNHEY and CDR2 SVGAGI. The CDR3 sequence is CASKVPGKTQYF. CDR3 nucleotide sequence: TGTGCCAGTAAGGTCCCGGGAAAGACCCAGTACTTC.

This rearrangement joins TRBV4-1 to TRBJ2-5; TRBD1 or TRBD2 may be the D gene (5 bases each). Germline assignment: CDR1 MGHRA and CDR2 YSYEKL. CDR3 length: 14 amino acids. V lost 0 bases to trimming and J lost 4 bases, with 9 bases between them. CDR3 in DNA: TGCGCCAGCAGCCAAGATAGAGGGGTAGAGACCCAGTACTTC. This codes for CASSQDRGVETQYF.

A remark on this clonotype: The junction does not match germline at one end; this may be a read error. This chain joins TRBV3-1 and TRBJ2-4; 8 nucleotides match TRBD1. The CDR3 has 15 residues. The germline V gene has CDR1 LGHDT and CDR2 YNNKEL (reference sequence). The CDR3 DNA is TGTGCCAGCAGCCAAGTTGACAGGGGCCATGGGATTCAGTGCTTC. The encoded protein is CASSQVDRGHGIQCF.